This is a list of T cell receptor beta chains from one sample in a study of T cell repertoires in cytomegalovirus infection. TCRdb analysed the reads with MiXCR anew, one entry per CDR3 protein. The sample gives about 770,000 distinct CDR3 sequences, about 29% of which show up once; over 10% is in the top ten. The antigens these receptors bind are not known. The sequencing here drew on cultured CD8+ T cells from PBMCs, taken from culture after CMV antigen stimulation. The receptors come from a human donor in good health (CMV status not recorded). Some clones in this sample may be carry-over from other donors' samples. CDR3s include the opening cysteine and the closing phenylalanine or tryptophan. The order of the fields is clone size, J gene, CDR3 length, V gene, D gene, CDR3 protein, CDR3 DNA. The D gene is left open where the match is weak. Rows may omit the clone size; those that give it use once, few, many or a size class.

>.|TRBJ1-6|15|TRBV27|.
CASSLSGGQGSPLHF
TGTGCCAGCAGTTTATCCGGGGGCCAGGGTTCACCCCTCCACTTT
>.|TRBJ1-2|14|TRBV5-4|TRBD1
CASSAGTGFNGYTF
TGTGCCAGCAGCGCCGGGACAGGGTTCAATGGCTACACCTTC
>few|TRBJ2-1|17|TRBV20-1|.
CSAIFSTRQSPYNEQFF
TGCAGTGCTATTTTTAGCACGCGCCAGTCCCCCTACAATGAGCAGTTCTTC
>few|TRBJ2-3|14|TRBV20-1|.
CSAIGSGSPYTQYF
TGCAGTGCCATCGGGAGCGGAAGCCCTTATACGCAGTATTTT
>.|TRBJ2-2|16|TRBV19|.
CASSIGGDWSIGELFF
TGTGCCAGTAGTATAGGGGGAGACTGGTCGATCGGGGAGCTGTTTTTT
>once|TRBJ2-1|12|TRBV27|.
CASSPKRAEQFF
TGTGCCAGCAGTCCCAAGCGGGCTGAGCAGTTCTTC
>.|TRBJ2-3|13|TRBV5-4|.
CASSQYSTDTQYF
TGTGCCAGCAGCCAATACAGCACAGATACGCAGTATTTT
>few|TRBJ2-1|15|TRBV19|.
CASMGGIGLPSEQFF
TGTGCCAGTATGGGTGGTATCGGACTCCCAAGTGAGCAGTTCTTC
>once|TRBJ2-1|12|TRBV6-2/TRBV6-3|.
CASSYLSNEQFF
TGTGCCAGCAGTTACCTTTCCAATGAGCAGTTCTTC
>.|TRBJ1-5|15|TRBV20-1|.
CSARDRGIGNQPQHF
TGCAGTGCTAGAGACAGGGGAATTGGCAATCAGCCCCAGCATTTT
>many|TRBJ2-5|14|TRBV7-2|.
CASSSDSNQETQYF
TGTGCCAGCAGTTCGGACAGCAACCAAGAGACCCAGTACTTC
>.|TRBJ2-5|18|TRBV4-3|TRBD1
CASSQDSKGAGGQETQYF
TGCGCCAGCAGCCAAGATAGTAAGGGGGCGGGCGGCCAAGAGACCCAGTACTTC
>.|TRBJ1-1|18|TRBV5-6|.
CASSFRDPWPSGETEAFF
TGTGCCAGCAGCTTCCGGGACCCCTGGCCCTCGGGGGAAACTGAAGCTTTCTTT
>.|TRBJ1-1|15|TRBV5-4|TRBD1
CASSGQGPGNTEAFF
TGTGCCAGCAGCGGACAGGGGCCGGGGAACACTGAAGCTTTCTTT
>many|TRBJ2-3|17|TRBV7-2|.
CASNEKGWEYHSDTQYF
TGTGCCAGCAACGAAAAAGGTTGGGAATACCACTCAGATACGCAGTATTTT
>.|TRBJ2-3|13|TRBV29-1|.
CSVEDPGPDTQYF
TGCAGCGTTGAAGATCCGGGTCCAGATACGCAGTATTTT
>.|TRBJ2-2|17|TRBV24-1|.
CATSDLGELGVTGELFF
TGTGCCACCAGTGATTTGGGGGAGTTGGGCGTCACCGGGGAGCTGTTTTTT
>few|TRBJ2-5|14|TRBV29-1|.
CSVEDWSAQETQYF
TGCAGCGTTGAAGATTGGTCAGCCCAAGAGACCCAGTACTTC
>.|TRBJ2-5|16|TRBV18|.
CASSPPPGAYQETQYF
TGTGCCAGCTCACCACCACCGGGGGCCTACCAAGAGACCCAGTACTTC
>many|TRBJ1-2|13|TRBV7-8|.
CASSLVLRDGYTF
TGTGCCAGCAGCTTAGTTCTGAGGGATGGCTACACCTTC
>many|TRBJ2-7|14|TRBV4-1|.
CASSQGTGTYEQYF
TGCGCCAGCAGCCAAGGGACTGGGACCTACGAGCAGTACTTC
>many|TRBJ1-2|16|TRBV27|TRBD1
CASSFSGQGAVWGYTF
TGTGCCAGCAGTTTTTCGGGACAGGGGGCCGTTTGGGGCTACACCTTC
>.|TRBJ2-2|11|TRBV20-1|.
CSANSGGELFF
TGCAGTGCCAACAGCGGCGGGGAGCTGTTTTTT
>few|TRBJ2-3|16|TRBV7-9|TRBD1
CASSFHRDRGTDTQYF
TGTGCCAGCAGCTTCCACCGGGACAGGGGAACAGATACGCAGTATTTT
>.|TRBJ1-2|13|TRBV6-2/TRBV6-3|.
CASIPQVGSGYTF
TGTGCCAGCATTCCACAGGTGGGAAGCGGCTACACCTTC
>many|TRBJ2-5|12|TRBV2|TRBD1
CASSYRGETQYF
TGTGCCAGCAGTTACAGGGGGGAGACCCAGTACTTC
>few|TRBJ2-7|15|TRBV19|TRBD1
CASSPWTGTSYEQYF
TGTGCCAGTAGTCCGTGGACAGGGACCTCCTACGAGCAGTACTTC
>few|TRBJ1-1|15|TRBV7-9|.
CASSASEGGVGKAFF
TGTGCCAGCAGCGCGTCTGAAGGGGGGGTAGGGAAAGCTTTCTTT
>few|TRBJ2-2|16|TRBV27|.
CASSLNTHTNTGELFF
TGTGCCAGCAGTTTGAACACACACACGAACACCGGGGAGCTGTTTTTT
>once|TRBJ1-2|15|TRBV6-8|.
CASSYIPGAWNGYTF
TGTGCCAGCAGTTACATCCCGGGGGCTTGGAATGGCTACACCTTC
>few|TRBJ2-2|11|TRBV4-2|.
CASSLHRELFF
TGTGCCAGCAGCCTACACCGGGAGCTGTTTTTT
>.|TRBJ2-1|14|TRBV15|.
CATSDPGTYNEQFF
TGTGCCACCAGCGATCCCGGTACCTACAATGAGCAGTTCTTC
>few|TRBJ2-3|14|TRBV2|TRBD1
CASTRTGDTDTQYF
TGTGCCAGCACTCGGACAGGGGACACAGATACGCAGTATTTT
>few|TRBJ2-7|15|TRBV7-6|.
CASSPEMRVGYEQYF
TGTGCCAGCAGCCCCGAAATGAGGGTAGGGTACGAGCAGTACTTC
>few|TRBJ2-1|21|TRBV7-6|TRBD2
CASSLTTPGTSGRLGYNEQFF
TGTGCCAGCAGCTTGACCACCCCGGGGACTAGCGGTCGTTTGGGGTACAATGAGCAGTTCTTC
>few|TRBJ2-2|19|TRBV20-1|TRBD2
CSARKPGLAGAYVDGELFF
TGCAGTGCTAGAAAACCGGGACTAGCGGGGGCGTACGTGGACGGGGAGCTGTTTTTT
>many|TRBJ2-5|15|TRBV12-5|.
CASGLWSDGEETQYF
TGTGCTAGTGGTTTGTGGTCGGACGGTGAAGAGACCCAGTACTTC
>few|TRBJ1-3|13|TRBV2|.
CASKRISGNTIYF
TGTGCCAGCAAAAGGATCTCTGGAAACACCATATATTTT
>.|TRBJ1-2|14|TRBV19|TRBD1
CASNLGTDVYGYTF
TGTGCCAGTAATCTCGGGACAGACGTCTATGGCTACACCTTC
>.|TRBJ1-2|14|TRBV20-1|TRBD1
CSALQDRETYGYTF
TGCAGTGCTCTTCAGGACAGGGAGACTTATGGCTACACCTTC
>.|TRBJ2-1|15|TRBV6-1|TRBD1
CASSRDGQGWNEQFF
TGTGCCAGCAGCCGCGATGGACAGGGATGGAATGAGCAGTTCTTC
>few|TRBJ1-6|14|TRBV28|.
CASRSTEYNSPLHF
TGTGCCAGCAGGTCGACTGAGTATAATTCACCCCTCCACTTT
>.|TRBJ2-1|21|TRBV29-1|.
CSVEGETNYARNGGLYNEQFF
TGCAGCGTTGAAGGGGAAACAAACTATGCTAGAAACGGGGGCCTCTACAATGAGCAGTTCTTC
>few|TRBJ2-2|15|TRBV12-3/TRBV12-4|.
CASSLWAMNTGELFF
TGTGCCAGCAGTTTATGGGCCATGAACACCGGGGAGCTGTTTTTT
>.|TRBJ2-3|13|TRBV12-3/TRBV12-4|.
CASSLIPADTQYF
TGTGCCAGCAGTTTAATTCCGGCTGATACGCAGTATTTT
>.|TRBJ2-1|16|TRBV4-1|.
CASSQDGGVAYNEQFF
TGTGCCAGCAGCCAAGATGGGGGCGTTGCCTACAATGAGCAGTTCTTC
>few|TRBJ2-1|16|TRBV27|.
CASSLKAASSYNEQFF
TGTGCCAGCAGTTTAAAGGCGGCTAGCTCCTACAATGAGCAGTTCTTC
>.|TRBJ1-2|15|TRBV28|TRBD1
CASSPAGQGGEGYTF
TGTGCCAGCAGTCCTGCGGGACAGGGTGGCGAAGGCTACACCTTC
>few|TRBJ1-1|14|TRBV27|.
CASSFGVGDTEAFF
TGTGCCAGCAGTTTCGGGGTAGGGGATACTGAAGCTTTCTTT
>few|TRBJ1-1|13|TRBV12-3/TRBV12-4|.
CASSSRRWTEAFF
TGTGCCAGCAGTTCCAGGCGGTGGACTGAAGCTTTCTTT
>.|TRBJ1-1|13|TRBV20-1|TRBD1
CSAWSEGTAEAFF
TGCAGTGCTTGGTCAGAAGGGACAGCTGAAGCTTTCTTT
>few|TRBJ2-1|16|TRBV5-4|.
CASSLRVQGPGNEQFF
TGTGCCAGCAGCTTGCGTGTTCAGGGGCCGGGCAATGAGCAGTTCTTC
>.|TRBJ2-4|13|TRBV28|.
CASSFGMGDIQYF
TGTGCCAGCAGTTTTGGCATGGGAGACATTCAGTACTTC
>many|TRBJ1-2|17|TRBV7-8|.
CASSLGETDPGLYGYTF
TGTGCCAGCAGCTTAGGAGAGACGGACCCCGGACTCTATGGCTACACCTTC
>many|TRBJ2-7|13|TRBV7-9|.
CASSWSLSYEQYF
TGTGCCAGCAGCTGGAGCCTATCCTACGAGCAGTACTTC
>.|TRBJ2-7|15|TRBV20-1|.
CSARDRRRLSYEQYF
TGCAGTGCTAGAGATCGCAGACGACTTTCCTACGAGCAGTACTTC
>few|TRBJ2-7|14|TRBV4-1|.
CASSQGQATYEQYF
TGCGCCAGCAGCCAAGGACAGGCGACCTACGAGCAGTACTTC
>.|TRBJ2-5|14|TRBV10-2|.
CASSESFSQETQYF
TGCGCCAGCAGTGAGTCGTTTAGCCAAGAGACCCAGTACTTC
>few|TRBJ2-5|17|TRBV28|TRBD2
CASSLRASGGYQETQYF
TGTGCCAGCAGTTTAAGGGCTAGCGGGGGGTACCAAGAGACCCAGTACTTC
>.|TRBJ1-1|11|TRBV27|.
CASSSWTEAFF
TGTGCCAGCAGTTCTTGGACTGAAGCTTTCTTT